These 19 T cell receptor beta chains originate from one sample sequenced in a study of cytomegalovirus exposure and HLA in healthy donors. The data were produced by immunoSEQ multiplex PCR, yet TCRdb's version contains in-frame clones alone and is incomplete. The data contain about 400,000 clones, roughly 89% of them singletons. Sequencing was done on a sample of PBMCs. The source of these receptors is a woman aged 18-29 years in good health and CMV-seronegative.

The chain couples TRBV27 to TRBJ2-1; TRBD1 might be the D (6 bases). V was shortened by 3 bases and J by 0 bases, with 9 bases between the two germline ends. Germline loops: CDR1 MNHEY, CDR2 SMNVEV (reference sequence). The CDR3 contains 15 residues. CDR3: CASSFGDNSYNEQFF. Written as DNA, the CDR3 is TGTGCCAGCAGTTTTGGGGACAACTCCTACAATGAGCAGTTCTTC.

V gene TRBV25-1 combines with J gene TRBJ1-1, with 9 bases that match TRBD1. The length of the CDR3 is 13 residues. With 6 bases clipped from V and 4 bases from J, the junction kept 3 bases outside the gene matches. The V gene's germline CDR1 is MGHDK and CDR2 SYGVNS. CDR3: CASRMTGGTEAFF. In DNA, the CDR3 is TGTGCCAGCAGAATGACAGGGGGCACTGAAGCTTTCTTT.

This rearrangement joins TRBV29-1 to TRBJ2-2; 10 bases are a match to TRBD2. Trimming removed 6 bases from V and 0 bases from J; junction bases left unmatched: 7. The CDR3 runs 16 residues. Looked up from germline, CDR1 is SQVTM and CDR2 is ANQGSEA. The DNA of the CDR3 is TGCAGCGTCCCCCCTAGCGGGAGTTCGAACACCGGGGAGCTGTTTTTT. Translated: CSVPPSGSSNTGELFF.

CDR3 residues: CAVRLAGRETQYF. CDR3 nucleotide sequence: TGTGCCGTCCGACTAGCGGGGAGAGAGACCCAGTACTTC. This chain connects TRBV28 to TRBJ2-5, with 11 bases lining up with TRBD2. The germline V gene has CDR1 MDHEN and CDR2 SYDVKM. The CDR3 extends over 13 amino acids. The junction had 6 bases not matched to a gene; V was cut back by 11 bases and J by 4 bases.

This clone was detected once. V gene TRBV28 combines with J gene TRBJ2-2; tentatively, D is TRBD1 (6 bases). The CDR3 sequence is 14 residues long. Germline V gives CDR1 MDHEN, CDR2 SYDVKM. Trimming left V 4 bases short and J 3 bases short, with 9 bases between. The CDR3 DNA reads TGTGCCAGCAGTTCCGACAGGTACACCGGGGAGCTGTTTTTT. This translates into CASSSDRYTGELFF.

V usage is TRBV27 and J usage is TRBJ2-3; 10 positions agree with TRBD1. The CDR3 runs 15 residues. Germline trimming cut 3 bases from V and 7 bases from J; bases unmatched to any gene: 7. Germline V lookup: CDR1 MNHEY, CDR2 SMNVEV (reference sequence). This CDR3 reads CASSLPGTGEHTQYF. CDR3 nucleotide sequence: TGTGCCAGCAGTTTGCCGGGGACAGGGGAGCATACGCAGTATTTT.

The table lists this clone with a few counts. The chain has TRBV7-8 and TRBJ1-1; D remains unclear. The germline V and J ends were trimmed by 4 bases and 10 bases, with 10 bases remaining between them. Germline V gene data show CDR1 as SGHVS and CDR2 as FQNEAQ. The CDR3 extends over 11 amino acids. The CDR3 sequence is CASSSRLVAFF. Here the CDR3 DNA reads TGTGCCAGCAGCTCCCGGTTGGTAGCTTTCTTT.

The V call is TRBV9, the J call TRBJ2-7, with a weak D call TRBD2 (7 bases). The CDR3 covers 17 residues. Per germline, CDR1 SGDLS and CDR2 YYNGEE. V was pared by 3 bases and J by 2 bases, with 21 bases between. The CDR3 loop is CASSADAGGRPPYEQYF. CDR3 in DNA: TGTGCCAGCAGCGCTGACGCCGGGGGGCGCCCCCCCTACGAGCAGTACTTC.

J is TRBJ2-2 and V is TRBV7-9; possibly TRBD1 for D (6 bases). CDR3 length equals 15 residues. Germline V gene sequence: CDR1 SEHNR, CDR2 FQNEAQ (reference sequence). Trimming took off 8 bases at V and 0 bases at J, with 13 bases between the two ends. The CDR3: CASHSGTTNTGELFF. CDR3 nucleotides: TGTGCCAGCCACTCCGGGACAACGAACACCGGGGAGCTGTTTTTT.

The rearrangement links TRBV2 to TRBJ2-1; D is possibly TRBD2 (6 bases). This CDR3 is 14 amino acids long. Deletions cut 7 bases from V and 4 bases from J, with 14 bases between. The germline V gene has CDR1 SNHLY and CDR2 FYNNEI. The CDR3 nucleotides read TGTGCCAGCAAACCGGGACTGGGATACAATGAGCAGTTCTTC. This sequence encodes CASKPGLGYNEQFF.

This chain links TRBV9 with TRBJ2-3; TRBD2 is a possible D gene (6 bases). The germline V gene encodes CDR1 SGDLS and CDR2 YYNGEE. V was clipped by 0 bases and J by 1 base, with 6 bases between them. This CDR3 contains 14 residues. CDR3 nucleotides: TGTGCCAGCAGCGTAGAGCGGGGCACAGATACGCAGTATTTT. Encoded protein: CASSVERGTDTQYF.

The chain employs TRBV9 and TRBJ2-1; TRBD1 might be the D (5 bases). Germline CDR1 and CDR2: SGDLS and YYNGEE. The germline V and J ends were trimmed by 2 bases and 3 bases, with 15 bases remaining between them. The CDR3 loop spans 16 amino acids. In DNA form, the CDR3 reads TGTGCCAGCAGCGTCGGAGCAGGGAAGAACTACAATGAGCAGTTCTTC. Translation: CASSVGAGKNYNEQFF.

V gene TRBV5-4 combines with J gene TRBJ2-5; D possibly corresponds to TRBD1 (6 bases). The germline gives CDR1 SGHNT, CDR2 YYREEE (reference sequence). The CDR3 loop spans 14 amino acids. V was shortened by 4 bases and J by 1 base, with 11 bases between the two germline ends. The CDR3 region is CASSLQGLQETQYF. The DNA of the CDR3 is TGTGCCAGCAGCCTACAGGGTCTCCAAGAGACCCAGTACTTC.

CDR3 bases: TGTGCCAGCAGTCAACAGGTAGGCGAGCAGTACTTC. Protein: CASSQQVGEQYF. This chain links TRBV28 with TRBJ2-7, with D possibly TRBD1 on 5 matching bases. Germline lookup yields CDR1 MDHEN and CDR2 SYDVKM. Trimming pared 5 bases from V and 6 bases from J, leaving 11 bases between. The CDR3 is 12 residues long.

This clone occurred once. This sequence joins TRBV5-4 and TRBJ2-3, with a possible D match to TRBD2 (5 bases). CDR3 size: 14 residues. Trimming took 4 bases from V and 6 from J, leaving 15 bases between them. CDR1 SGHNT and CDR2 YYREEE come from the germline V gene (reference sequence). This CDR3 is CASSTADSTDTQYF. The CDR3, as DNA: TGTGCCAGCAGCACAGCGGACTCTACGGATACGCAGTATTTT.

The J gene is TRBJ2-5, the V gene TRBV5-4; TRBD2 is a possible D gene (6 bases). The V end lost 7 bases, the J end lost 4 bases, and 17 bases lay between the germline ends. Germline V lookup: CDR1 SGHNT, CDR2 YYREEE (reference sequence). CDR3 size: 14 residues. In DNA form, the CDR3 reads TGTGCCAGCGGTCCTTACATGGGGGGAGAGACCCAGTACTTC. Its protein is CASGPYMGGETQYF.

The chain is built from TRBV9 and TRBJ1-1, with D possibly matching TRBD1 (5 bases). V was pared by 1 base and J by 2 bases, with 9 bases between. Germline CDR1 SGDLS, CDR2 YYNGEE. The CDR3 runs to 14 residues. CDR3 region: CASSVQGGNTEAFF. Written as DNA, the CDR3 is TGTGCCAGCAGCGTACAGGGTGGAAACACTGAAGCTTTCTTT. The entire variable domain, with the rest obtained from reference TRBV9 and TRBJ1-1, is as follows: DSGVTQTPKHLITATGQRVTLRCSPRSGDLSVYWYQQSLDQGLQFLIQYYNGEERAKGNILERFSAQQFPDLHSELNLSSLELGDSALYFCASSVQGGNTEAFFGQGTRLTVV.

This clone was seen a handful of times. This sequence joins TRBV5-1 and TRBJ2-5, with 7 bases that match TRBD2. With V trimmed by 3 bases and J by 6 bases, 11 bases remained unmatched. CDR1 and CDR2 (germline): SGHRS, YFSETQ. This CDR3 is built from 15 residues. For the CDR3, the DNA is TGCGCCAGCAGCTCCGGGGGGACTACTCGTCAGACCCAGTACTTC. It yields the protein CASSSGGTTRQTQYF.

V is TRBV7-6 and J is TRBJ2-7; 9 nucleotides match TRBD1. CDR3 length: 14 residues. J gave up 12 bases and V 5 bases, and 14 bases lay outside the gene matches. The germline V gene has CDR1 SGHVS and CDR2 FNYEAQ. CDR3 sequence (DNA): TGTGCCAGCAGCCCTCGACAGGGGGAGGGATTTCGGTACTTC. It encodes CASSPRQGEGFRYF.